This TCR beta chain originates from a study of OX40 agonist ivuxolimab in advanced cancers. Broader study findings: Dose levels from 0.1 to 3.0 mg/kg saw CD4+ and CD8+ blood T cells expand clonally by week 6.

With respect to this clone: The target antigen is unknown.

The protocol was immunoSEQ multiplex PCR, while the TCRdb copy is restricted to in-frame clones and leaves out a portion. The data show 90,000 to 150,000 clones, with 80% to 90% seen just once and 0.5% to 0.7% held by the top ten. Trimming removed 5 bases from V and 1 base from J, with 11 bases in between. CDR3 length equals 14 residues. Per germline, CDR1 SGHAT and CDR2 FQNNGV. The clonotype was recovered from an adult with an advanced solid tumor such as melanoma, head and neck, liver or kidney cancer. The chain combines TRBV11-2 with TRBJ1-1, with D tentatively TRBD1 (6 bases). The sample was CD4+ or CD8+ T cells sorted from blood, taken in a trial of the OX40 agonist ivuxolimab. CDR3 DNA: TGTGCCAGCAGCGCACAGGGAGGGAACACTGAAGCTTTCTTT. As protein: CASSAQGGNTEAFF.